These 25 T cell receptor beta chains were sequenced from one sample in a study of blood T cell repertoires in COVID-19. TCRdb keeps only in-frame clones here, not all; method: immunoSEQ multiplex PCR. Counted here are over 150,000 clones, roughly 80% occurring once; the ten biggest clones make up about 31%. Sequencing used peripheral blood. The receptors shown here come from a woman aged 55-70 years with acute or convalescent COVID-19.

The rearrangement joins TRBV5-1 to TRBJ1-2, with D hard to call. The germline V gene encodes CDR1 SGHRS and CDR2 YFSETQ. Trimming took 5 bases from V and 2 from J, leaving 22 bases between them. The CDR3 covers 17 residues. The CDR3 reads CASSLTPSRNQNYGYTF. In nucleotides, the CDR3 is TGCGCCAGCAGTTTGACTCCCTCCAGGAACCAGAACTATGGCTACACCTTC.

The CDR3 here is CSVEDGTGYYGYTF. The DNA for the CDR3 is TGCAGCGTTGAAGACGGGACAGGCTACTATGGCTACACCTTC. The rearrangement uses TRBV29-1 and TRBJ1-2, with TRBD1 matching 8 bases. Germline-derived CDR1 and CDR2 are SQVTM and ANQGSEA. V was pared by 0 bases and J by 3 bases, with 3 bases of the junction left unmatched. This CDR3 comprises 14 residues.

The chain employs TRBV4-1 and TRBJ1-2; D perhaps matches TRBD1 (5 bases). This CDR3 region has 14 residues. The V gene's germline CDR1 is MGHRA and CDR2 YSYEKL. With 3 bases removed from V and 3 bases from J, the gap between germline ends came to 11 bases. CDR3 nucleotides: TGCGCCAGCAGCCAGCCGGGACTCGACTATGGCTACACCTTC. This encodes CASSQPGLDYGYTF.

This clone appeared a single time. V and J are TRBV9 and TRBJ1-3, with a weak D call TRBD1 (5 bases). Trimming took off 2 bases at V and 1 base at J, with 7 bases between the two ends. From germline, CDR1 is SGDLS and CDR2 YYNGEE. The CDR3 has 14 amino acids. The CDR3 loop reads CASSVQGSGNTIYF. Here the CDR3 DNA reads TGTGCCAGCAGCGTCCAGGGATCTGGAAACACCATATATTTT.

This chain joins TRBV5-4 and TRBJ1-5; unclear D gene. V lost 8 bases, J lost 2 bases, and 17 bases lay in between. CDR1 is SGHNT and CDR2 is YYREEE in the germline V gene (reference sequence). CDR3 size: 15 residues. The CDR3 bases are TGTGCCAGTACCTCGCAGTGGAGGGGCAATCAGCCCCAGCATTTT. Translating it yields CASTSQWRGNQPQHF.

This sequence joins TRBV5-4 and TRBJ2-1; D gene ambiguous. CDR1 SGHNT and CDR2 YYREEE come from the germline V gene (reference sequence). The CDR3 has 16 residues. Trimming left V 0 bases short and J 1 base short, with 11 bases between. The CDR3 nucleotides read TGTGCCAGCAGCTTGGCCGCGACTCATTCCTACAATGAGCAGTTCTTC. Translated: CASSLAATHSYNEQFF.

The genes are TRBV19 and TRBJ2-3; 10 nucleotides line up with TRBD2. V dropped 5 bases and J dropped 3; count of bases not matched to a gene: 5. Germline CDR1 and CDR2: LNHDA and SQIVND (reference sequence). The CDR3 contains 15 residues. The CDR3: CASSPTSGVTDTQYF. CDR3 nucleotide sequence: TGTGCCAGTAGTCCAACTAGCGGGGTAACAGATACGCAGTATTTT.

V usage is TRBV4-1 and J usage is TRBJ1-6; 11 bases map to TRBD1. V lost 3 bases and J lost 10; bases outside the gene matches: 17. The germline V gene has CDR1 MGHRA and CDR2 YSYEKL. The CDR3 consists of 19 residues. The chain's CDR3 is CASSQLDRGPKEVGSPLHF. CDR3 nucleotide sequence: TGCGCCAGCAGCCAGCTGGACAGGGGGCCGAAAGAAGTAGGATCACCCCTCCACTTT.

The chain employs TRBV9 and TRBJ1-2; a possible D gene is TRBD1 (5 bases). Germline CDR1 and CDR2: SGDLS and YYNGEE. V dropped 2 bases and J dropped 4 bases, with 15 bases sitting between them. CDR3 length: 15 residues. The CDR3 is CASSVTGRGSYGYTF. For the CDR3, the DNA is TGTGCCAGCAGCGTCACGGGGAGGGGAAGCTATGGCTACACCTTC.

The genes are TRBV4-1 and TRBJ1-4, with 7 bases aligning to TRBD1. Trimming at V came to 4 bases and at J to 5 bases, leaving 10 bases not matched to a gene. The length of the CDR3 is 16 residues. CDR1 is MGHRA and CDR2 is YSYEKL in the germline V gene. For the CDR3, the DNA is TGCGCCAGCAGCCTACATCCGGGACAGTTGAATGAAAAACTGTTTTTT. Translated: CASSLHPGQLNEKLFF.

V gene TRBV2 combines with J gene TRBJ2-2, with D hard to call. The CDR3 length is 14 residues. Germline V gene sequence: CDR1 SNHLY, CDR2 FYNNEI. V was clipped by 5 bases and J by 13 bases, with 20 bases between them. DNA for the CDR3: TGTGCCAGCAGTACGACCGGAGTTCCCAGAAGGCTGTTTTTT. It translates to CASSTTGVPRRLFF.

This chain links TRBV7-3 with TRBJ1-2, with D perhaps matching TRBD1 (6 bases). V lost 5 bases and J 0 bases, leaving 10 bases between the germline ends. Looked up from germline, CDR1 is SGHTA and CDR2 is FQGTGA. CDR3 length: 14 residues. CDR3 in amino acids: CASSETGANYGYTF. CDR3 nucleotide sequence: TGTGCCAGCAGCGAGACAGGAGCTAACTATGGCTACACCTTC.

The chain has TRBV27 and TRBJ1-1; D unclear. This CDR3 comprises 11 residues. Trimming stripped 6 bases from V and 4 bases from J, with 6 bases between. Germline V CDR1 and CDR2: MNHEY, SMNVEV (reference sequence). The CDR3 reads CASSTATEAFF. In DNA form, the CDR3 reads TGTGCCAGCAGCACAGCCACTGAAGCTTTCTTT.

This chain uses TRBV5-5 with TRBJ1-5, with TRBD1 as a possible D gene (5 bases). With 3 bases removed from V and 7 bases from J, the gap between germline ends came to 11 bases. This CDR3 has 13 amino acids. CDR1 and CDR2 from the germline V gene are SGHKS and YYEKEE (reference sequence). CDR3 nucleotides: TGTGCCAGCAGCTCCAGGGATTTGCAGCCCCAGCATTTT. Encoded protein: CASSSRDLQPQHF.

The gene calls are TRBV4-2 and TRBJ1-4; D ambiguous. Trimming took 0 bases from V and 8 from J, leaving 4 bases between them. This CDR3 contains 12 residues. Looked up from germline, CDR1 is LGHNA and CDR2 is YNFKEQ. The CDR3 region has the DNA TGTGCCAGCAGCCAAGAAACAGAAAAACTGTTTTTT. It encodes CASSQETEKLFF.

The chain recombines TRBV7-2 with TRBJ2-3, with TRBD2 matching over 7 bases. The CDR3 is made up of 16 amino acids. Germline CDR1 reads SGHTA; CDR2 reads FQGNSA. J gave up 1 base and V 1 base, and 5 bases lay outside the gene matches. The CDR3 DNA sequence: TGTGCCAGCAGCTTAGACGGGGGGAGGGGCACAGATACGCAGTATTTT. This gives the protein CASSLDGGRGTDTQYF.

V gene TRBV10-2 combines with J gene TRBJ2-1; TRBD1 matches 9 bases. Trimming cost V 5 bases and J 8 bases; bases outside gene matches: 10. Per the germline V gene, CDR1 is WSHSY and CDR2 is SAAADI. This CDR3 is built from 15 residues. The CDR3 DNA follows: TGCGCCAGCAGTTCTCCGGACAGGGGATCGGATGAGCAGTTCTTC. This sequence encodes CASSSPDRGSDEQFF.

V is TRBV6-5 and J is TRBJ1-5, with D perhaps TRBD1 (6 bases). This CDR3 comprises 14 residues. The germline CDR1 and CDR2 sequences are MNHEY and SVGAGI. The V and J ends lost 7 bases and 3 bases respectively, with 13 bases between them. The CDR3 DNA reads as TGTGCCAGCACCGACCGACAGGTCAATCAGCCCCAGCATTTT. Protein: CASTDRQVNQPQHF.

The chain links TRBV6-5 to TRBJ1-2; a weak D match, TRBD1 (6 bases). Germline V lookup: CDR1 MNHEY, CDR2 SVGAGI. V lost 5 bases, J lost 7 bases, and 14 bases lay in between. The CDR3 runs to 13 residues. In DNA form, the CDR3 reads TGTGCCAGCAGTCCTCAGGGGCAAGGTGGCTACACCTTC. Amino acids: CASSPQGQGGYTF.

This clone was seen many times. The chain joins TRBV4-1 to TRBJ1-1; D not resolved. V was cut by 1 base and J by 0 bases, with 9 bases left in between. This CDR3 spans 15 amino acids. The V gene's germline CDR1 is MGHRA and CDR2 YSYEKL. This chain's CDR3 is CASSQALSVNTEAFF. CDR3 bases: TGCGCCAGCAGCCAAGCGCTATCGGTGAACACTGAAGCTTTCTTT.

This sequence joins TRBV15 and TRBJ1-2, with no clear D. Looked up from germline, CDR1 is LNHNV and CDR2 is YYDKDF (reference sequence). The CDR3 is made up of 16 amino acids. The V end lost 1 base, the J end lost 1 base, and 13 bases lay between the germline ends. This CDR3 is CATSRANSYFNYGYTF. CDR3 bases: TGTGCCACCAGCAGAGCTAACAGTTACTTTAACTATGGCTACACCTTC.

This chain connects TRBV7-3 to TRBJ2-2; D is unclear. V lost 4 bases and J lost 1, with 7 bases in between. Germline V gene lookup returns CDR1 SGHTA and CDR2 FQGTGA. The CDR3 is 14 amino acids. The CDR3 DNA sequence: TGTGCCAGCAGCTCCAACGGGAACACCGGGGAGCTGTTTTTT. This gives the protein CASSSNGNTGELFF.

This clone has more than one count but fewer than ten. J is TRBJ2-1 and V is TRBV7-9, with 7 bases lining up with TRBD1. This CDR3 region has 15 residues. With 5 bases clipped from V and 0 bases from J, the junction kept 4 bases outside the gene matches. Looked up from germline, CDR1 is SEHNR and CDR2 is FQNEAQ (reference sequence). The CDR3, as DNA: TGTGCCAGCAGCCTGAGACAGGGCTCCTACAATGAGCAGTTCTTC. Its protein product is CASSLRQGSYNEQFF.

The chain combines TRBV28 with TRBJ1-2, with TRBD1 identical over 9 bases. Germline V gene data show CDR1 as MDHEN and CDR2 as SYDVKM. V was pared by 7 bases and J by 6 bases, with 6 bases of the junction left unmatched. The CDR3 covers 13 residues. The CDR3 loop is CASNYRGRDGYTF. CDR3 DNA sequence: TGTGCCAGCAATTACAGGGGGCGTGATGGCTACACCTTC.

The V and J genes are TRBV9 and TRBJ1-4, with TRBD1 matching over 7 bases. J lost 7 bases, V lost 3 bases, and 9 bases had no gene match. This CDR3 is built from 15 residues. From germline, CDR1 is SGDLS and CDR2 YYNGEE. The CDR3 is CASSATGVWSEKLFF. CDR3 bases: TGTGCCAGCAGCGCAACAGGGGTGTGGAGTGAAAAACTGTTTTTT. Full variable domain (rest looked up from reference TRBV9 and TRBJ1-4): DSGVTQTPKHLITATGQRVTLRCSPRSGDLSVYWYQQSLDQGLQFLIQYYNGEERAKGNILERFSAQQFPDLHSELNLSSLELGDSALYFCASSATGVWSEKLFFGSGTQLSVL.